The present entry profiles one T cell receptor beta chain with its context. Its antigen is undetermined. A multiplex PCR was run with 60 Vbeta primers and 13 Jbeta primers. The table came from immunoSEQ multiplex PCR; TCRdb's copy has only in-frame clones and leaves some out. The sample has approximately 170,000 clones; about 71% are singletons. This sample is part of a study of cytomegalovirus exposure and HLA in healthy donors. Whole-study results and caveats: The study labeled roughly 160 TCR beta chains cytomegalovirus-associated. About 87% or about 30% of the time was how often most TCR beta V segments were productive, according to an earlier analysis.

With 5 bases clipped from V and 15 bases from J, the junction kept 6 bases outside the gene matches. Germline V gene data show CDR1 as SGHTA and CDR2 as FQGNSA. CDR3 length: 12 amino acids. This receptor was taken from a woman aged 40 to 50 in good health and CMV-seropositive. Sequences were obtained from PBMCs. The chain uses TRBV7-2 and TRBJ2-3, with TRBD2 matching over 12 bases. CDR3 bases: TGTGCCAGCAGCGGCCGACTAGCGGGAGTTTATTTT. It yields the protein CASSGRLAGVYF.